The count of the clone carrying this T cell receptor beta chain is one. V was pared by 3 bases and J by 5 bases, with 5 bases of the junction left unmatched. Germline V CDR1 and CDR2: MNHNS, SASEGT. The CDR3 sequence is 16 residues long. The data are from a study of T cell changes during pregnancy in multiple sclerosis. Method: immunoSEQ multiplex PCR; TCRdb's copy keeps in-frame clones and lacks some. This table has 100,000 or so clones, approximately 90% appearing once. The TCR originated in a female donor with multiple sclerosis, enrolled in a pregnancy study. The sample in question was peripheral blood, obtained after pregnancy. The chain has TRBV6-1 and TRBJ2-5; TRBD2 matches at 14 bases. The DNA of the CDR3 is TGTGCCAGCAGTGAGACTAGCGGGGGGGCCGTGGAGACCCAGTACTTC. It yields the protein CASSETSGGAVETQYF.